This T cell receptor beta chain was identified during a study of T cell responses to AZD1222 COVID-19 vaccine. Points from the study as a whole: White British ancestry dominated among donors, who included more females, and clonal diversity was possibly underestimated. Only a handful of AZD1222 recipients were seropositive at baseline. Compared with day 0, the breadth and depth of the Spike-specific TCR repertoire rose significantly after two doses of AZD1222. Repertoires were obtained only post-peak T cell response.

The assay was immunoSEQ multiplex PCR, and TCRdb's table has in-frame clones only and misses some. The table has some 150,000 clones, 89% seen once. CDR1 and CDR2 from the germline V gene are SGHVS and FNYEAQ. V lost 4 bases to trimming and J lost 10 bases, with 17 bases between them. The CDR3 extends over 14 amino acids. This clone was observed a few times. Its antigen is unknown. Sequenced material: peripheral blood, taken 28 days after the second AZD1222 dose. The chain employs TRBV7-6 and TRBJ2-1; tentatively, D is TRBD1 (6 bases). The receptor was isolated from an adult who received the AZD1222 COVID-19 vaccine. The CDR3 DNA sequence: TGTGCCAGCAGCTCGCGGACAGCGACTTTGGAGCAGTTCTTC. This encodes CASSSRTATLEQFF. Using reference TRBV7-6 and TRBJ2-1 for the parts outside the CDR3, the full variable domain is GAGVSQSPRYKVTKRGQDVALRCDPISGHVSLYWYRQALGQGPEFLTYFNYEAQQDKSGLPNDRFSAERPEGSISTLTIQRTEQRDSAMYRCASSSRTATLEQFFGPGTRLTVL.